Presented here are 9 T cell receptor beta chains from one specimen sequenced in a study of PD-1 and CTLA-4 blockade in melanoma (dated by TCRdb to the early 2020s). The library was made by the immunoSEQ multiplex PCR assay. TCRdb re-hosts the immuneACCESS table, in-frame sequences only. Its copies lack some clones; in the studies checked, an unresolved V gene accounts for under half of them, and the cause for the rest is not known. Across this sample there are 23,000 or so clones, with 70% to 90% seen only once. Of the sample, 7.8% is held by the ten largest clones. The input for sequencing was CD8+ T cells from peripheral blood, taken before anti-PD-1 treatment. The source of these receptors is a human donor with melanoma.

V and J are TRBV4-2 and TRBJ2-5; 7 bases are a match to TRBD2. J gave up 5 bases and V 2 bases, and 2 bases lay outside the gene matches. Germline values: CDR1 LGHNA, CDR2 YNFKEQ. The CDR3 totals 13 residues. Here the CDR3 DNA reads TGTGCCAGCAGCCAATGGGGAGGGGAGACCCAGTACTTC. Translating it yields CASSQWGGETQYF.

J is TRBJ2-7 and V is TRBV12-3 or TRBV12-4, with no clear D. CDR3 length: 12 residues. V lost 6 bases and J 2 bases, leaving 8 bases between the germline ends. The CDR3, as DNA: TGTGCCAGCAGCCGCATCGCCTACGAGCAGTACTTC. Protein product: CASSRIAYEQYF.

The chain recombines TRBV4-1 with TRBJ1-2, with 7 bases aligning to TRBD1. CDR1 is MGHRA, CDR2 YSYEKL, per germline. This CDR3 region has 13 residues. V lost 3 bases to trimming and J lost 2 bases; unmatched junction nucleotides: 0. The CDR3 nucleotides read TGCGCCAGCAGCCAGACAGGGAACTATGGCTACACCTTC. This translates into CASSQTGNYGYTF.

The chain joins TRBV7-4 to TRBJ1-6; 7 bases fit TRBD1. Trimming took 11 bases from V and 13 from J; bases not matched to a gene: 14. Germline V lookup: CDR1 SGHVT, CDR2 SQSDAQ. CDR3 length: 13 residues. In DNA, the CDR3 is TGTGCCGCGGGGGGGACAGACCTAACCCCCCTCCACTTT. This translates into CAAGGTDLTPLHF.

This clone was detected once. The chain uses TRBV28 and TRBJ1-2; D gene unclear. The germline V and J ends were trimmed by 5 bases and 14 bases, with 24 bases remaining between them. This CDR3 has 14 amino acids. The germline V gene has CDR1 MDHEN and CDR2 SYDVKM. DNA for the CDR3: TGTGCCAGCAGTATAGGGCCCTGGGCCGGCTGGTCTACCTTC. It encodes CASSIGPWAGWSTF.

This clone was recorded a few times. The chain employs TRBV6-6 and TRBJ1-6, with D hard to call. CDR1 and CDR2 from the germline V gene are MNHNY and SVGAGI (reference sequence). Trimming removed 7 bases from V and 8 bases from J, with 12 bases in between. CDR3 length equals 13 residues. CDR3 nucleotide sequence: TGTGCCAGCACCCAAGGGTGGGATTCACCCCTCCACTTT. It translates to CASTQGWDSPLHF.

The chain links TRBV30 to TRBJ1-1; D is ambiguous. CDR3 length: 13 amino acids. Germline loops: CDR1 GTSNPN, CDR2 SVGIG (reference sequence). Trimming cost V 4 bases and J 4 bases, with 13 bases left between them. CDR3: CAWTKTGPTEAFF. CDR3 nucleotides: TGTGCCTGGACTAAGACCGGGCCCACTGAAGCTTTCTTT.

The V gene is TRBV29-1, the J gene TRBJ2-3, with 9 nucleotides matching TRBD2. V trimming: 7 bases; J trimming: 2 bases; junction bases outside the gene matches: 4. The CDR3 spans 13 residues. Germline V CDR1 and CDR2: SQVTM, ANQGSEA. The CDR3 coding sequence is TGCAGCGCAGAGCGGGGGGCCACAGATACGCAGTATTTT. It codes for CSAERGATDTQYF.

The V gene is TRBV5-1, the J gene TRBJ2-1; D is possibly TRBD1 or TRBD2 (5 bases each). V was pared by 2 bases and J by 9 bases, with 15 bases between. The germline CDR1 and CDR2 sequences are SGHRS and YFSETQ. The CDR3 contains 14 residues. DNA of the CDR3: TGCGCCAGCAGCTTCACCGGGGCCGTGGGTGAGCAGTTCTTC. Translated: CASSFTGAVGEQFF. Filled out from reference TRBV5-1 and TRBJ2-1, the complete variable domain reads KAGVTQTPRYLIKTRGQQVTLSCSPISGHRSVSWYQQTPGQGLQFLFEYFSETQRNKGNFPGRFSGRQFSNSRSEMNVSTLELGDSALYLCASSFTGAVGEQFFGPGTRLTVL.